Listed below are T cell receptor beta chains from one sample, sequenced in a study of T-cell reconstitution after alpha-beta-depleted transplantation in children. TCRdb re-called the PCR reads with MiXCR, one entry per CDR3 protein. This table has approximately 1,000,000 distinct CDR3 sequences, around 30% appearing once. The sample was PBMCs, mostly from graft donor cells, taken 360 days after TCRalphabeta/CD19-depleted stem cell transplant. These receptors came from a boy less than two years old who had a stem cell transplant for SCID, so the T cells may come from the graft donor. CDR3s include the opening cysteine and the closing phenylalanine or tryptophan.

>TRBJ2-5|TRBV5-1
CASSLTSGEEETQYF
>TRBJ2-7|TRBV5-5
CASSLIRAGGSYEQYF
>TRBJ2-2|TRBV12-3/TRBV12-4
CASSRGTSVNTGELFF
>TRBJ2-5|TRBV18
CASSPPGSGKETQYF
>TRBJ2-5|TRBV6-1
CASSLDEQETQYF
>TRBJ2-7|TRBV4-1
CASSQGSGTTYEQYF
>TRBJ2-7|TRBV6-2/TRBV6-3
CASSYGGTGAAYLRGGEQYF
>TRBJ1-5|TRBV20-1
CSARGGSWISNQPQHF
>TRBJ2-3|TRBV6-1
CASGTGAGTDTQYF
>TRBJ1-6|TRBV11-2
CASSQLGFIESSYNSPLHF
>TRBJ1-6|TRBV12-3/TRBV12-4
CASSIVGGKRSPLHF
>TRBJ2-7|TRBV11-2
CASSKRWGLKGRMYEQYF
>TRBJ2-3|TRBV11-2
CASSHMTGIITSTDTQYF
>TRBJ2-7|TRBV28
CASSWGRLYEQYF
>TRBJ1-1|TRBV20-1
CSARDGGGVTEAFF
>TRBJ2-7|TRBV2
CASGGTGTNEQYF
>TRBJ2-3|TRBV4-1
CASSQPLGDTQYF
>TRBJ2-3|TRBV9
CASSALAGGTDTQYF
>TRBJ1-2|TRBV28
CASSPGARAPGYTF
>TRBJ1-2|TRBV27
CASSLRQGYGYTF
>TRBJ2-3|TRBV29-1
CSVGVSLSTDTQYF
>TRBJ2-7|TRBV29-1
CSVEPDRVGEQYF
>TRBJ2-1|TRBV29-1
CSVEEGGYPYNEQFF
>TRBJ2-3|TRBV18
CASSPFTTSTDTQYF
>TRBJ2-5|TRBV28
CASSWGGKGFQETQYF
>TRBJ2-7|TRBV7-9
CASSRGGSFQYF
>TRBJ2-3|TRBV20-1
CSAWTRVGSATDTQYF
>TRBJ2-1|TRBV2
CASSDDPTSGGYNEQFF
>TRBJ1-5|TRBV21-1
CASSKARQGHQPQHF
>TRBJ1-1|TRBV7-9
CASIPGQGYTEAFF
>TRBJ2-1|TRBV5-1
CASSVETGATSYNEQFF
>TRBJ1-1|TRBV7-8
CASSLVPTGNTEAFF
>TRBJ2-7|TRBV3-1
CASSQGVTYEQYF
>TRBJ2-3|TRBV24-1
CATSASGGAADTQYF
>TRBJ2-4|TRBV21-1
CASSISGSGAKNIQYF
>TRBJ2-2|TRBV5-1
CASSLTPGRETGELFF
>TRBJ2-7|TRBV29-1
CSAVGDLGEQYF
>TRBJ1-1|TRBV20-1
CSARDRLMTEAFF
>TRBJ1-4|TRBV29-1
CSVENEKLFF
>TRBJ2-3|TRBV19
CASSISGSTDTQYF
>TRBJ2-5|TRBV24-1
CATSDGETQYF
>TRBJ2-1|TRBV2
CANKGLDNEQFF
>TRBJ1-1|TRBV28
CASSLVGREAFF
>TRBJ1-1|TRBV12-3/TRBV12-4
CASSFPTGLDTEAFF
>TRBJ1-5|TRBV12-3/TRBV12-4
CASSLGGQQPQHF